Below are 11 T cell receptor beta chains sequenced from a single sample in a study of beta chain features in type 1 diabetes. The study's findings and limits: Type 1 diabetes patients had moderately but significantly shorter TCRB CDR3s in all four CD4+ subsets.

Expressed TCRB transcripts were sequenced because the isolated RNA had all been reverse transcribed beforehand. TCRdb's copy holds only in-frame clones and misses some; the assay was immunoSEQ multiplex PCR. The profile shows about 650,000 clones, around an eighth of them singletons. These receptors have no identified antigens. Sequencing used naive CD4+ T cells from blood. The receptors derive from a man aged 30 to 39 with type 1 diabetes.

The J gene is TRBJ2-3, the V gene TRBV29-1, with 7 nucleotides matching TRBD1. This CDR3 is built from 15 residues. CDR1 is SQVTM, CDR2 ANQGSEA, per germline. J lost 5 bases, V lost 7 bases, and 15 bases had no gene match. The CDR3 DNA reads TGCAGCGCCGACCTACCCTGGACAGGAGGAGATACGCAGTATTTT. This translates into CSADLPWTGGDTQYF.

This rearrangement joins TRBV15 to TRBJ2-7, with D perhaps matching TRBD2 (6 bases). The CDR3 loop spans 13 amino acids. Germline V CDR1 and CDR2: LNHNV, YYDKDF (reference sequence). The V gene lost 11 bases and the J gene lost 5 bases, with 19 bases spanning the gap. CDR3 nucleotide sequence: TGTGCCCCCCACCCCGGGGGAAGGGACGAGCAGTACTTC. It is translated as CAPHPGGRDEQYF.

CDR3 in amino acids: CASSQWVPPYEQYF. CDR3 bases: TGTGCCAGCAGCCAGTGGGTGCCCCCCTACGAGCAGTACTTC. The rearrangement links TRBV14 to TRBJ2-7; D is undetermined. V lost 3 bases and J lost 2, with 11 bases in between. The CDR3 runs to 14 residues. Germline V gives CDR1 SGHDN, CDR2 FVKESK.

This clone was picked up a small number of times. The rearrangement links TRBV29-1 to TRBJ1-2; TRBD1 is a possible D gene (5 bases). V lost 8 bases, J lost 3 bases, and 13 bases lay in between. Germline V gives CDR1 SQVTM, CDR2 ANQGSEA. The CDR3 totals 12 residues. The CDR3 protein is CSCWGGDYGYTF. In DNA, the CDR3 is TGCAGCTGCTGGGGGGGAGACTATGGCTACACCTTC.

This clone has a handful of counts. The chain joins TRBV6-5 to TRBJ1-2; D is perhaps TRBD1 (6 bases). Between the trimmed V and J ends, which lost 6 bases and 2 bases, there was a span of 10 bases. Germline CDR1 and CDR2: MNHEY and SVGAGI. The CDR3 extends over 13 amino acids. The CDR3 coding sequence is TGTGCCAGCAGGGCAGGGGTAAACTATGGCTACACCTTC. This sequence encodes CASRAGVNYGYTF.

This clone was counted only a few times. J is TRBJ2-2 and V is TRBV7-9; 8 positions agree with TRBD2. Trimming removed 5 bases from V and 5 bases from J; junction bases left unmatched: 4. The CDR3 has 14 residues. Germline loops: CDR1 SEHNR, CDR2 FQNEAQ (reference sequence). Here the CDR3 reads CASSHIAGTGELFF. The CDR3 coding sequence is TGTGCCAGCAGCCATATAGCGGGGACCGGGGAGCTGTTTTTT. The full variable domain, with the rest looked up from reference TRBV7-9 and TRBJ2-2, is DTGVSQNPRHKITKRGQNVTFRCDPISEHNRLYWYRQTLGQGPEFLTYFQNEAQLEKSRLLSDRFSAERPKGSFSTLEIQRTEQGDSAMYLCASSHIAGTGELFFGEGSRLTVL.

The gene calls are TRBV6-5 and TRBJ2-7; possibly TRBD1 for D (6 bases). The V gene lost 2 bases and the J gene lost 6 bases, with 14 bases spanning the gap. Germline CDR1 reads MNHEY; CDR2 reads SVGAGI. The CDR3 sequence is 14 residues long. The DNA of the CDR3 is TGTGCCAGCAGTTACAGGGACATGGGATTCGAGCAGTACTTC. Its protein product is CASSYRDMGFEQYF.

This clone has a handful of counts. V gene TRBV6-1 combines with J gene TRBJ1-4; no firm D call. The CDR3 has 15 amino acids. Per the germline V gene, CDR1 is MNHNS and CDR2 is SASEGT. V gave up 2 bases and J gave up 8 bases, with 15 bases separating them. CDR3 amino acids: CASSELSGRREKLFF. CDR3 DNA: TGTGCCAGCAGTGAATTAAGCGGGAGGCGCGAAAAACTGTTTTTT.

The chain has TRBV4-2 and TRBJ1-3; TRBD1 is a possible D gene (6 bases). CDR3 length: 18 residues. The germline V gene has CDR1 LGHNA and CDR2 YNFKEQ. Deletions cut 3 bases from V and 2 bases from J, with 20 bases between. CDR3 DNA sequence: TGTGCCAGCAGCCACGGCTCTCCCATAGACAGGCCTGGAAACACCATATATTTT. Encoded protein: CASSHGSPIDRPGNTIYF.

In its sample, this clone was seen a few times. The chain has TRBV4-1 and TRBJ2-2; no firm D call. V shed 1 base and J shed 1 base, with 7 bases lying between them. The CDR3 covers 15 residues. CDR1 MGHRA and CDR2 YSYEKL come from the germline V gene. The CDR3 DNA sequence: TGCGCCAGCAGCCAAGCTCAGCTGAACACCGGGGAGCTGTTTTTT. Protein sequence: CASSQAQLNTGELFF.

This clone has only a few counts. As DNA, the CDR3 is TGTGCCTGGAGTACGGGACTAGCGGGGGGCCGGTTGCAGTTCTTC. Protein: CAWSTGLAGGRLQFF. This chain links TRBV30 with TRBJ2-1; 15 bases are shared with TRBD2. V dropped 2 bases and J dropped 12; count of bases not matched to a gene: 8. Germline V CDR1 and CDR2: GTSNPN, SVGIG (reference sequence). This CDR3 is 15 amino acids long.